This T cell receptor beta chain was profiled in a study of T cells in Graves' hyperthyroidism and ophthalmopathy. This CDR3 contains 15 residues. Trimming took 5 bases from V and 9 from J, leaving 22 bases between them. RNA transcripts served as the template for amplifying TCR beta CDR3 regions. When the TCR CDR3 underwent first-round RT-PCR, the HTBI primer set was used. Each CDR3 protein is one row after TCRdb ran MiXCR on the multiplex PCR reads. The sample lists around 420,000 distinct CDR3 sequences, around 14% occurring once. Findings and caveats of the study: Ophthalmopathy prediction by the model preceded onset by a median about 6 months.

Many counts were recorded for this clonotype. No antigen is known for it. The V and J genes are TRBV12-3 or TRBV12-4 and TRBJ2-5; D possibly matches TRBD1 or TRBD2 (5 bases each). Sequencing used blood. The receptor comes from a woman between 18 and 29 years old with Graves' hyperthyroidism. The CDR3 DNA reads as TGTGCCAGCAGTATACAGGACCGGAATTTGGGACCCCAGTACTTC. This gives the protein CASSIQDRNLGPQYF.